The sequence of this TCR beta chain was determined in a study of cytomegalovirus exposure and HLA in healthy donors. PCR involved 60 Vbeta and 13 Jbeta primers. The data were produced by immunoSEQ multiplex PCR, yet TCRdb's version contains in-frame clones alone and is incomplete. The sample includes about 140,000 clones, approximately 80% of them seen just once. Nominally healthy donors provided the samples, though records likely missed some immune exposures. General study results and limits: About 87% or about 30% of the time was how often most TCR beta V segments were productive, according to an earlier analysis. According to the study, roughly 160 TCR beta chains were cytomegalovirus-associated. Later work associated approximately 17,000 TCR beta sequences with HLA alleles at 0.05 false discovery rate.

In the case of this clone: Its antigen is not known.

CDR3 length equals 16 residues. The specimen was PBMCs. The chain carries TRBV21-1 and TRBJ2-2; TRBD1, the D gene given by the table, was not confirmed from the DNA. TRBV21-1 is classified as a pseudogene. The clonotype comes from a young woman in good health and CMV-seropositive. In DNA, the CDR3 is TGTGCCAGCAGCAACAAGGGCTTAAGGGGTACCGGGGAGCTGTTTTTT. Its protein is CASSNKGLRGTGELFF.